The following is a T cell receptor (beta chain) sequence with its context. Trimming cost V 5 bases and J 0 bases; bases outside gene matches: 16. CDR3 length: 20 amino acids. Looked up from germline, CDR1 is KGHSH and CDR2 is LQKENI. Per the study methods: It was from reference gene primer amplification that nucleated cell counts were estimated. Sequenced by immunoSEQ multiplex PCR; TCRdb stores in-frame clones only, minus some. Clone size and the V and J calls come from that table; the DNA yielded D and trimming. The data hold about 50,000 clones, with approximately 88% observed a single time. This sample was taken from a study of blood T cell repertoires in COVID-19. Study at large: The United States, Italy and Spain were the sources of the acute and convalescent COVID-19 samples.

The source material was peripheral blood. J is TRBJ2-6 and V is TRBV18, with 7 bases that match TRBD2. The TCR comes from a human donor with active COVID-19. The donor label of this sample is uncertain. This chain's CDR3 is CASSSISSGGSGSGANVLTF. In DNA, the CDR3 is TGTGCCAGCTCATCGATTTCGTCGGGGGGTTCGGGCTCTGGGGCCAACGTCCTGACTTTC. Full variable domain (remainder filled in from reference TRBV18 and TRBJ2-6): NAGVMQNPRHLVRRRGQEARLRCSPMKGHSHVYWYRQLPEEGLKFMVYLQKENIIDESGMPKERFSAEFPKEGPSILRIQQVVRGDSAAYFCASSSISSGGSGSGANVLTFGAGSRLTVL.